These T cell receptor beta chains were read from a single sample in a study of T cell repertoires in cytomegalovirus infection. TCRdb recomputed calls from the reads with MiXCR, one row per CDR3 protein. The table shows 95,000 to 120,000 distinct CDR3 sequences, with around 30% occurring only once. Their antigen targets remain unknown. The sample in question was CD8+ T cells from cultured PBMCs, obtained from culture after CMV antigen stimulation. Every receptor here comes from a human donor in good health (CMV status not recorded). Some clones in this sample may be carry-over from other donors' samples. CDR3s include the opening cysteine and the closing phenylalanine or tryptophan. Fields, in order: CDR3 length, J gene, V gene, clone size, D gene, CDR3 protein, CDR3 DNA. D genes are given only for firm matches. Some rows have no size entry. The others give once, few or many, or a class for an expanded clone.

>14|TRBJ2-7|TRBV7-4|NA|NA
CASSSGLGLMKQYF
TGTGCCAGCAGCTCTGGACTGGGATTAATGAAGCAGTACTTC
>12|TRBJ1-5|TRBV19|NA|NA
CASDYSNQPQHF
TGTGCCAGCGACTATAGCAATCAGCCCCAGCATTTT
>14|TRBJ1-4|TRBV12-3/TRBV12-4|few|NA
CASSFRQKGEKLFF
TGTGCCAGCAGTTTTCGACAGAAGGGGGAAAAACTGTTTTTT
>14|TRBJ1-1|TRBV6-5|NA|NA
CASSYGELGTEAFF
TGTGCCAGCAGCTACGGGGAATTGGGGACTGAAGCTTTCTTT
>16|TRBJ2-7|TRBV6-2/TRBV6-3|few|NA
CASSYSTETGTYEQYF
TGTGCCAGCAGTTACTCGACCGAAACAGGGACCTACGAGCAGTACTTC
>12|TRBJ2-5|TRBV7-9|few|NA
CASSSLQETQYF
TGTGCCAGCAGCTCTTTACAAGAGACCCAGTACTTC
>13|TRBJ1-5|TRBV28|NA|NA
CASSRGIIQPQHF
TGTGCCAGCAGTCGGGGGATCATTCAGCCCCAGCATTTT
>18|TRBJ2-1|TRBV7-9|many|TRBD2
CASSLVGGGASLYNEQFF
TGTGCCAGCAGCTTAGTAGGCGGGGGGGCCTCTCTGTACAATGAGCAGTTCTTC
>12|TRBJ2-2|TRBV7-6|few|NA
CASSFPGGELFF
TGTGCCAGCAGCTTTCCGGGCGGGGAGCTGTTTTTT
>13|TRBJ2-7|TRBV24-1|NA|NA
CATSELLGGEQYF
TGTGCCACCAGTGAGTTGCTAGGAGGCGAGCAGTACTTC
>16|TRBJ2-5|TRBV6-2/TRBV6-3|NA|NA
CASNLKRDRGGETQYF
TGTGCCAGCAATCTTAAAAGGGACCGGGGCGGGGAGACCCAGTACTTC
>15|TRBJ2-7|TRBV4-1|NA|NA
CASSQESEGHYEQYF
TGCGCCAGCAGCCAAGAATCGGAAGGCCACTACGAGCAGTACTTC
>16|TRBJ2-7|TRBV12-3/TRBV12-4|few|TRBD2
CASSFGSSGFSYEQYF
TGTGCCAGCAGTTTTGGTTCTAGCGGCTTCTCCTACGAGCAGTACTTC
>16|TRBJ1-5|TRBV2|NA|TRBD1
CASRRPGQGVNQPQHF
TGTGCCAGCAGACGGCCGGGACAGGGGGTGAATCAGCCCCAGCATTTT
>18|TRBJ2-7|TRBV20-1|NA|TRBD2
CSARDMNVGLAGIYEQYF
TGCAGTGCTAGAGATATGAACGTGGGACTAGCGGGGATATACGAGCAGTACTTC
>14|TRBJ2-1|TRBV12-3/TRBV12-4|NA|TRBD1
CASFDRGSYNEQFF
TGTGCCAGCTTCGACAGGGGCTCCTACAATGAGCAGTTCTTC
>17|TRBJ2-2|TRBV9|NA|NA
CASSVLSRQARVGELFF
TGTGCCAGCAGCGTATTGTCCAGACAGGCGCGGGTCGGGGAGCTGTTTTTT
>15|TRBJ2-7|TRBV7-4|NA|TRBD1
CASSPEGQGAGEQYF
TGTGCCAGCAGCCCCGAGGGACAGGGGGCAGGCGAGCAGTACTTC
>15|TRBJ2-7|TRBV9|NA|NA
CASSVGEGSSYEQYF
TGTGCCAGCAGCGTAGGGGAAGGAAGCTCCTACGAGCAGTACTTC
>15|TRBJ2-7|TRBV27|few|TRBD1
CASRDRQGVSYEQYF
TGTGCCAGCAGAGACCGACAGGGGGTATCCTACGAGCAGTACTTC
>13|TRBJ2-2|TRBV24-1|few|NA
CATSDPRPGELFF
TGTGCCACCAGTGATCCCCGCCCCGGGGAGCTGTTTTTT
>11|TRBJ2-7|TRBV10-3|few|NA
CAISEGVEQYF
TGTGCCATCAGTGAGGGGGTCGAGCAGTACTTC
>18|TRBJ1-2|TRBV7-2|many|NA
CASSPYSTGLGGWDGYTF
TGTGCCAGCAGCCCCTACTCGACAGGCCTCGGGGGTTGGGATGGCTACACCTTC
>16|TRBJ2-1|TRBV6-2/TRBV6-3|NA|NA
CASSPSMAHSYNEQFF
TGTGCCAGCAGCCCCTCGATGGCGCACTCCTACAATGAGCAGTTCTTC
>16|TRBJ2-5|TRBV12-5|NA|TRBD1
CASGLVQGTGGETQYF
TGTGCTAGTGGTTTGGTACAGGGGACAGGGGGTGAGACCCAGTACTTC
>16|TRBJ2-1|TRBV7-9|many|NA
CASSLALGPENNEQFF
TGTGCCAGCAGCCTAGCCCTAGGCCCAGAGAACAATGAGCAGTTCTTC
>14|TRBJ1-2|TRBV5-5|few|NA
CASSLAGGTNGYTF
TGTGCCAGCAGCTTGGCTGGAGGAACAAATGGCTACACCTTC
>15|TRBJ2-2|TRBV12-3/TRBV12-4|many|NA
CASSSTVANTGELFF
TGCGCCAGCAGCTCCACAGTTGCGAACACCGGGGAGCTGTTTTTT
>13|TRBJ2-7|TRBV4-1|few|NA
CASSQRVFNEQYF
TGCGCCAGCAGCCAACGGGTATTCAACGAGCAGTACTTC
>15|TRBJ1-6|TRBV28|many|NA
CASSSTGTGYSPLHF
TGTGCCAGCAGTTCAACCGGGACGGGATATTCACCCCTCCACTTT
>14|TRBJ2-7|TRBV6-6|NA|TRBD1
CASFRTGNFYEQYF
TGTGCCAGCTTCCGGACAGGGAATTTCTACGAGCAGTACTTC
>15|TRBJ2-7|TRBV6-8|NA|NA
CASRPDSSNPYEQYF
TGTGCCAGCAGACCGGACAGCTCCAATCCCTACGAGCAGTACTTC
>15|TRBJ1-5|TRBV28|NA|TRBD1
CASSRRQGVDQPQHF
TGTGCCAGCAGTAGGCGACAGGGGGTAGATCAGCCCCAGCATTTT
>14|TRBJ2-3|TRBV6-2/TRBV6-3|few|NA
CASSPWGSEDTQYF
TGTGCCAGCAGTCCATGGGGGAGCGAGGATACGCAGTATTTT
>16|TRBJ2-5|TRBV6-5|NA|TRBD2
CASRLTSGLAQETQYF
TGTGCCAGCAGGCTGACGTCGGGACTAGCGCAAGAGACCCAGTACTTC
>15|TRBJ2-7|TRBV11-2|NA|NA
CASSLYADGTYEQYF
TGTGCCAGCAGCTTATATGCGGACGGGACCTACGAGCAGTACTTC
>14|TRBJ2-1|TRBV2|few|NA
CASMPLADYNEQFF
TGTGCCAGCATGCCACTAGCAGATTACAATGAGCAGTTCTTC
>20|TRBJ1-1|TRBV4-1|few|TRBD1
CASSQDPRTGSIGRNTEAFF
TGCGCCAGCAGCCAAGATCCAAGGACAGGGAGTATAGGGAGGAACACTGAAGCTTTCTTT
>15|TRBJ1-6|TRBV15|NA|NA
CATKRVSSYNSPLHF
TGTGCCACCAAACGGGTCAGCTCCTATAATTCACCCCTCCACTTT
>13|TRBJ2-7|TRBV6-8|NA|NA
CASSYRDSYEQYF
TGTGCCAGCAGTTACAGGGATTCCTACGAGCAGTACTTC
>15|TRBJ2-1|TRBV5-8|few|TRBD1
CASSFEDRGFNEQFF
TGTGCCAGCAGCTTTGAGGACAGGGGGTTCAATGAGCAGTTCTTC
>18|TRBJ2-3|TRBV6-4|NA|TRBD2
CASSDSTQGGGHTDTQYF
TGTGCCAGCAGTGATTCAACTCAGGGCGGGGGTCACACAGATACGCAGTATTTT
>15|TRBJ1-2|TRBV6-5|NA|NA
CASSSSGTANYGYTF
TGTGCCAGCAGTTCCTCCGGGACGGCTAACTATGGCTACACCTTC
>15|TRBJ1-5|TRBV2|NA|NA
CASSEDTPSNQPQHF
TGTGCCAGCAGTGAAGACACACCTAGCAATCAGCCCCAGCATTTT
>12|TRBJ2-3|TRBV19|NA|NA
CASSIATDTQYF
TGTGCCAGTAGTATTGCCACAGATACGCAGTATTTT
>20|TRBJ2-6|TRBV7-9|NA|TRBD2
CASSSPSGATSYSGANVLTF
TGTGCCAGCAGCTCCCCTAGCGGGGCAACCTCTTACTCTGGGGCCAACGTCCTGACTTTC
>13|TRBJ2-7|TRBV7-9|NA|NA
CASGGTVRGEQYF
TGTGCCAGCGGTGGGACGGTTCGTGGCGAGCAGTACTTC
>13|TRBJ1-1|TRBV5-6|few|TRBD1
CASSSDRGPEAFF
TGTGCCAGCAGCTCCGACAGGGGGCCGGAGGCTTTCTTT
>16|TRBJ2-5|TRBV7-8|NA|NA
CASSLLGTRGEETQYF
TGTGCCAGCAGCTTACTAGGGACCCGCGGGGAAGAGACCCAGTACTTC
>20|TRBJ2-6|TRBV12-3/TRBV12-4|many|TRBD1
CASSLVFRTGVFSGANVLTF
TGTGCCAGCAGTTTAGTATTTCGGACAGGGGTGTTCTCTGGGGCCAACGTCCTGACTTTC
>15|TRBJ2-1|TRBV10-3|NA|TRBD2
CAISTSGGDYNEQFF
TGTGCCATCAGCACTAGCGGGGGAGACTACAATGAGCAGTTCTTC
>14|TRBJ1-1|TRBV11-2|NA|TRBD1
CASSPRTGRSEAFF
TGTGCCAGCAGCCCACGGACAGGAAGGTCTGAAGCTTTCTTT
>11|TRBJ1-1|TRBV6-5|NA|NA
CASTFRGEAFF
TGTGCCAGCACCTTCCGGGGGGAAGCTTTCTTT
>16|TRBJ2-1|TRBV11-2|many|NA
CASSLATPENFNEQFF
TGTGCCAGCAGCTTAGCCACACCCGAAAACTTCAATGAGCAGTTCTTC
>17|TRBJ2-3|TRBV6-5|NA|TRBD2
CASSYSGLAGGRNTQYF
TGTGCCAGCAGTTACTCGGGACTAGCGGGGGGGCGGAATACGCAGTATTTT
>16|TRBJ2-1|TRBV13|once|NA
CASSLDEGGRANEQFF
TGCGCCAGCAGCTTGGATGAGGGGGGCCGGGCCAATGAGCAGTTCTTC
>13|TRBJ1-2|TRBV6-4|NA|TRBD1
CASSGSTGGGYTF
TGTGCCAGCAGTGGATCGACAGGGGGAGGCTACACCTTC
>14|TRBJ2-1|TRBV10-3|NA|NA
CAISEGAAGNEQFF
TGTGCCATCAGTGAAGGGGCCGCGGGGAATGAGCAGTTCTTC
>16|TRBJ2-5|TRBV7-8|many|TRBD1
CASSVYRGRTLETQYF
TGTGCCAGCAGCGTTTACAGGGGGCGAACTTTGGAGACCCAGTACTTC
>16|TRBJ2-7|TRBV20-1|few|NA
CSHRDGRVAFMNEQYF
TGCAGTCACCGAGACGGGCGCGTGGCTTTTATGAACGAGCAGTACTTC